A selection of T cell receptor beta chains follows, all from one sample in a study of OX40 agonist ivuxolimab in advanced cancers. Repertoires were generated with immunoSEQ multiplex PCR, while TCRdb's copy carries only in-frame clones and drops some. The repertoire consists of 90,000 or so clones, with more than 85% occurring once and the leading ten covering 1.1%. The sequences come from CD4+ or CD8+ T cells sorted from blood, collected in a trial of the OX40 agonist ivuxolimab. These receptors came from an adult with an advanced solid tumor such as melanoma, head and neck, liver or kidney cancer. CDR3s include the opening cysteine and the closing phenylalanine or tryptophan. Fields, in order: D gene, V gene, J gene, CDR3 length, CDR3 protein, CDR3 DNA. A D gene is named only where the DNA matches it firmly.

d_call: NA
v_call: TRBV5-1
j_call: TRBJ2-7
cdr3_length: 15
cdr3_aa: CASSEDSSSSYEQYF
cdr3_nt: TGCGCCAGCAGCGAAGATTCTTCGAGCTCCTACGAGCAGTACTTC

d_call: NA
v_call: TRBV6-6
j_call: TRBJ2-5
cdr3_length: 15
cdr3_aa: CASSYSPTDPETQYF
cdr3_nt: TGTGCCAGCAGTTACTCTCCGACCGACCCTGAGACCCAGTACTTC

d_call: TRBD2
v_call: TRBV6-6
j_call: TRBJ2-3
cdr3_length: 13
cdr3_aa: CASLAAPTDTQYF
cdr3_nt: TGTGCCAGCCTAGCGGCCCCCACAGATACGCAGTATTTT

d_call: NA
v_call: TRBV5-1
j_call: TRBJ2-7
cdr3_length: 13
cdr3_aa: CASSQNGLGEQYF
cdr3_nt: TGCGCCAGCAGCCAGAACGGCTTGGGAGAGCAGTACTTC

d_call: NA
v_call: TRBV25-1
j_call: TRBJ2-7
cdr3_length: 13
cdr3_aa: CASSNIGVYEQYF
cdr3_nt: TGTGCCAGCAGTAACATCGGAGTCTACGAGCAGTACTTC

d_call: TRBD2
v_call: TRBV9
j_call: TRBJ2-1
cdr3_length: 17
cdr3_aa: CASSALTSGGSYNEQFF
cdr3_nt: TGTGCCAGCAGCGCCTTGACTAGCGGGGGCTCCTACAATGAGCAGTTCTTC

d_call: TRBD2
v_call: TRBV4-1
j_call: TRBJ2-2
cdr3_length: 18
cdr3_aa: CASSQASRAGGGRGELFF
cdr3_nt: TGCGCCAGCAGCCAAGCCTCTCGAGCGGGAGGTGGTAGAGGGGAGCTGTTTTTT

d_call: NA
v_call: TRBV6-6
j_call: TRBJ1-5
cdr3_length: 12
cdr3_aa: CASRLNRVAQHF
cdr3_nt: TGTGCCAGCAGACTTAACAGGGTTGCCCAGCATTTT

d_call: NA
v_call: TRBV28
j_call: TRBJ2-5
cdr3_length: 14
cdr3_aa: CASSLHQNQETQYF
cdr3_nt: TGTGCCAGCAGTTTACACCAAAACCAAGAGACCCAGTACTTC

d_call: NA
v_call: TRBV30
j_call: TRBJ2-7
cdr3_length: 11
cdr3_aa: CAWSRTAEAYF
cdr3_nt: TGTGCCTGGAGTAGGACCGCGGAGGCGTACTTC

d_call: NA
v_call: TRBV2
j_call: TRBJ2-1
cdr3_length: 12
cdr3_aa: CARGGRVDEQFF
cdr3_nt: TGTGCCAGGGGGGGCAGGGTAGATGAGCAGTTCTTC

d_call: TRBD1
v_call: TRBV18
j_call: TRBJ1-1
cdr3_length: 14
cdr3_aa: CASSVQGMNTEAFF
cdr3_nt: TGTGCCAGCTCAGTACAGGGGATGAACACTGAAGCTTTCTTT

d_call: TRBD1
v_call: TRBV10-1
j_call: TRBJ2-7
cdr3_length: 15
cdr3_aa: CANQDRGIPHYEQYF
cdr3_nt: TGCGCCAACCAGGACAGGGGAATACCACACTACGAGCAGTACTTC

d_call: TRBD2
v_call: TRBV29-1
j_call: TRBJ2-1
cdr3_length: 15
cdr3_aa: CSVEDGAGAWKEQFF
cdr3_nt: TGCAGCGTTGAAGATGGGGCGGGAGCGTGGAAAGAGCAGTTCTTC

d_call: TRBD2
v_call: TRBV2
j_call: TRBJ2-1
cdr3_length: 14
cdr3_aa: CASSADGGGNEQFF
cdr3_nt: TGTGCCAGCAGTGCTGACGGGGGAGGGAATGAGCAGTTCTTC

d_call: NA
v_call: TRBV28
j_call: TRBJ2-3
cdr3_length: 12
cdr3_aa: CASTRFTDTQYF
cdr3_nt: TGTGCCAGCACTCGGTTCACAGATACGCAGTATTTT